These T cell receptor beta chains were read from a single sample in a study of T-cell memory formation after mild COVID-19. From the 5' RACE reads, TCRdb called clonotypes with MiXCR, one entry per CDR3 protein. The repertoire consists of 550,000 to 700,000 distinct CDR3 sequences, with 15% to 20% occurring once and the leading ten covering about 7.5%. The sequenced sample consisted of PBMCs or a T cell subset sorted from them (not recorded which). The receptors originated from an adult woman who had mild COVID-19 (a few samples of this study predate the infection). Cell type and time point are not known. The CDR3 runs from the conserved cysteine through the conserved F or W. The D gene is left open where the match is weak. Clone size is given for some rows only: seen once, a few or many times, or a class if the clone is expanded.

V	size	J	D	CDR3	DNA
TRBV6-5	-	TRBJ1-1	-	CASIHRVGVSNTEAFF	TGTGCCAGCATCCACAGGGTCGGAGTCAGCAACACTGAAGCTTTCTTT
TRBV9	-	TRBJ2-3	TRBD1	CASSVAPGGPIF	TGTGCCAGCAGCGTAGCCCCAGGGGGACCGATCTTT
TRBV12-3/TRBV12-4	few	TRBJ2-2	TRBD1	CASSFGTGDTGELFF	TGTGCCAGCTCTTTTGGGACAGGGGACACCGGGGAGCTGTTTTTT
TRBV15	few	TRBJ2-3	TRBD2	CATSRDQTSGGTDTQYF	TGTGCCACCAGCAGAGATCAGACTAGCGGGGGCACAGATACGCAGTATTTT
TRBV29-1	few	TRBJ2-7	-	CSVEAAYPYEQYF	TGCAGCGTTGAAGCCGCATACCCCTACGAGCAGTACTTC
TRBV5-6	-	TRBJ2-1	-	CASSLATGVSVGEQFF	TGTGCCAGCAGCTTGGCCACTGGGGTCAGCGTGGGTGAGCAGTTCTTC
TRBV9	-	TRBJ2-3	TRBD1	CASSSPSGTGAADTQYF	TGTGCCAGCAGCTCCCCTTCGGGGACAGGGGCTGCAGATACGCAGTATTTT
TRBV7-9	few	TRBJ2-2	-	CASSPRERSSNTGELFF	TGTGCCAGCAGCCCCCGGGAGAGAAGCTCGAACACCGGGGAGCTGTTTTTT
TRBV18	-	TRBJ1-2	TRBD1	CASSPPTGMRYGYTF	TGTGCCAGCTCACCACCGACAGGGATGCGCTATGGCTACACCTTC
TRBV29-1	-	TRBJ2-3	TRBD2	CSVEAGAGVPGDTQYF	TGCAGCGTTGAAGCGGGAGCGGGAGTCCCGGGGGATACGCAGTATTTT
TRBV7-9	few	TRBJ2-7	-	CASSLSRTVYEQYF	TGTGCCAGCAGCTTAAGCAGGACAGTTTACGAGCAGTACTTC
TRBV4-2	-	TRBJ1-2	-	CASTPSPMGAGDYGYTF	TGTGCCAGCACCCCTAGCCCTATGGGGGCAGGGGACTATGGCTACACCTTC
TRBV9	few	TRBJ2-5	-	CASSTPRTLGDETQYF	TGTGCCAGCAGCACACCGAGGACCCTGGGGGACGAGACCCAGTACTTC
TRBV9	many	TRBJ1-2	TRBD1	CASSANRGWNGYTF	TGTGCCAGCAGCGCGAACAGGGGCTGGAATGGCTACACCTTC
TRBV12-3/TRBV12-4	-	TRBJ2-6	-	CASSPISGANVLTF	TGTGCCAGCAGCCCCATCTCTGGGGCCAACGTCCTGACTTTC
TRBV6-5	-	TRBJ2-7	TRBD2	CASSYSGLAGGSNYEQYF	TGTGCCAGCAGTTACTCGGGACTAGCGGGGGGAAGCAACTACGAGCAGTACTTC
TRBV4-1	few	TRBJ2-5	-	CASSQDLRGGSETQYF	TGCGCCAGCAGCCAAGATCTTCGAGGGGGTTCGGAGACCCAGTACTTC
TRBV6-4	many	TRBJ2-1	TRBD2	CASSARWERGEGEQFF	TGTGCCAGCAGCGCCCGTTGGGAGCGGGGGGAGGGTGAGCAGTTCTTC
TRBV11-2	few	TRBJ2-3	TRBD2	CASSPGAGVLRDTQYF	TGTGCCAGCAGCCCCGGAGCGGGGGTTTTAAGAGATACGCAGTATTTT
TRBV5-1	few	TRBJ2-7	-	CASSLTFRSGAEQYF	TGCGCCAGCAGCTTGACGTTTCGGTCGGGGGCCGAGCAGTACTTC
TRBV12-3/TRBV12-4	few	TRBJ2-7	-	CASSRLSGTLVYEQYF	TGTGCCAGCAGTCGACTATCCGGGACCTTAGTCTACGAGCAGTACTTC
TRBV6-5	-	TRBJ2-1	-	CASSYSGAGYNEQFF	TGTGCCAGCAGTTACTCCGGGGCCGGCTACAATGAGCAGTTCTTC
TRBV5-6	many	TRBJ2-1	TRBD1	CASSSIQGASYNEQFF	TGTGCCAGCAGCTCGATACAGGGGGCATCCTACAATGAGCAGTTCTTC
TRBV10-3	few	TRBJ1-6	-	CAISEIRDTGSPLHF	TGTGCCATCAGTGAGATCCGGGACACGGGTTCACCCCTCCACTTT
TRBV6-2/TRBV6-3	-	TRBJ2-1	-	CASSFVKKKQFF	TGTGCCAGCAGTTTCGTCAAGAAAAAGCAGTTCTTC
TRBV20-1	few	TRBJ2-5	-	CSAIPGKETQYF	TGCAGTGCTATCCCGGGGAAAGAGACCCAGTACTTC
TRBV7-2	-	TRBJ1-6	-	CASRDTSSYNSPLHF	TGTGCCAGCAGGGACACTAGCTCCTATAATTCACCCCTCCACTTT
TRBV9	-	TRBJ2-3	-	CASSVRSGVTDTQYF	TGTGCCAGCAGCGTCCGTAGCGGAGTCACAGATACGCAGTATTTT
TRBV7-9	few	TRBJ2-7	-	CASSLDSLGLSYEQYF	TGTGCCAGCAGCTTAGACTCACTAGGGTTATCCTACGAGCAGTACTTC
TRBV6-5	-	TRBJ2-1	TRBD1	CASSYYQGDNEQFF	TGTGCCAGCAGTTACTACCAGGGGGATAATGAGCAGTTCTTC
TRBV12-3/TRBV12-4	few	TRBJ2-2	-	CASSPTRPGTGELFF	TGTGCCAGCAGTCCGACAAGACCTGGTACCGGGGAGCTGTTTTTT
TRBV24-1	few	TRBJ1-2	TRBD1	CATSDFPGQSYTF	TGTGCCACCAGTGATTTCCCGGGACAGAGCTACACCTTC
TRBV3-1	few	TRBJ2-1	TRBD2	CASSQLLAGENEQFF	TGTGCCAGCAGCCAATTGCTAGCGGGAGAGAATGAGCAGTTCTTC
TRBV10-3	few	TRBJ1-2	-	CAISESRRERGYTF	TGTGCCATCAGTGAGTCGCGGAGGGAGCGAGGCTACACCTTC
TRBV15	-	TRBJ2-3	TRBD2	CATSDQGLAGDITQYF	TGTGCCACCAGCGACCAAGGACTAGCGGGAGATATTACGCAGTATTTT
TRBV4-2	-	TRBJ1-1	TRBD1	CASSLGQGTDTEAFF	TGTGCCAGCAGCCTAGGACAGGGGACGGACACTGAAGCTTTCTTT
TRBV4-3	-	TRBJ2-7	-	CASSQDPTNSYEQYF	TGCGCCAGCAGCCAAGATCCCACCAACTCCTACGAGCAGTACTTC
TRBV9	-	TRBJ2-1	-	CASSPGAGRSYNEQFF	TGTGCCAGCAGCCCCGGAGCGGGCCGCTCCTACAATGAGCAGTTCTTC
TRBV18	-	TRBJ1-3	TRBD1	CASSPMAGTASGNTIYF	TGTGCCAGCTCACCAATGGCCGGGACAGCCTCTGGAAACACCATATATTTT
TRBV5-1	many	TRBJ2-1	TRBD2	CASSLGLAGSYNEQFF	TGCGCCAGCAGCTTGGGGCTAGCGGGGTCCTACAATGAGCAGTTCTTC
TRBV7-9	few	TRBJ2-5	-	CASSIYLAGIQETQYF	TGTGCCAGCAGCATCTACCTCGCCGGGATCCAAGAGACCCAGTACTTC
TRBV12-3/TRBV12-4	few	TRBJ1-2	-	CAIGTVYGNYGYTF	TGTGCCATCGGGACGGTATACGGTAACTATGGCTACACCTTC
TRBV5-1	once	TRBJ2-7	TRBD1	CASSVTGTGEQYF	TGCGCCAGCAGCGTAACCGGGACAGGGGAGCAGTACTTC
TRBV12-3/TRBV12-4	few	TRBJ1-2	-	CASGNYGYTF	TGTGCCAGCGGCAACTATGGCTACACCTTC
TRBV7-3	few	TRBJ1-1	-	CASSLTRVWGTEAFF	TGTGCCAGCAGCTTAACGAGGGTTTGGGGCACTGAAGCTTTCTTT
TRBV3-1	-	TRBJ1-2	TRBD1	CASSQDPRGLYGYTF	TGTGCCAGCAGCCAAGATCCCAGGGGGCTCTATGGCTACACCTTC
TRBV10-3	few	TRBJ2-3	-	CAISELNGGTDTQYF	TGTGCCATCAGTGAGCTAAATGGTGGCACAGATACGCAGTATTTT
TRBV5-1	few	TRBJ2-4	-	CASSLGVGTTVLEDKNIQYF	TGCGCCAGCAGCTTGGGGGTTGGGACAACGGTGTTGGAAGACAAAAACATTCAGTACTTC
TRBV29-1	-	TRBJ2-7	TRBD2	CSITRRGTYEQYF	TGCAGCATCACTAGGCGGGGGACCTACGAGCAGTACTTC
TRBV27	-	TRBJ2-7	TRBD2	CASSSLLAGGYEQYF	TGTGCCAGCAGTTCCTTGCTAGCGGGGGGCTACGAGCAGTACTTC
TRBV7-3	few	TRBJ2-5	TRBD1	CASSSNTDRGPGTETQYF	TGTGCCAGCAGCTCCAACACCGACAGGGGGCCGGGGACAGAGACCCAGTACTTC
TRBV21-1	few	TRBJ1-2	-	CASSKQEIELRVERAPNYGYTF	TGTGCCAGCAGCAAACAAGAAATCGAGTTGAGGGTAGAAAGGGCCCCTAACTATGGCTACACCTTC
TRBV9	few	TRBJ2-1	-	CASSGPGYNEQFF	TGTGCCAGCAGCGGTCCTGGGTACAATGAGCAGTTCTTC
TRBV12-3/TRBV12-4	few	TRBJ2-3	-	CASSLSFEVSDTQYF	TGTGCCAGCAGTTTAAGTTTCGAGGTTTCAGATACGCAGTATTTT
TRBV19	few	TRBJ1-2	TRBD1	CASSVAGTVTNYGYTF	TGTGCCAGTAGTGTCGCCGGGACAGTAACTAACTATGGCTACACCTTC